The 10 T cell receptor beta chains below all came from one sample that was sequenced in a study of response to subunit inactivated influenza vaccine. Each CDR3 protein gets one entry after TCRdb re-called the RT-PCR reads with MiXCR. The data show more than 550,000 distinct CDR3 sequences, 11% seen once. In addition, the sample was reused for a study of T cells expressing NK-cell markers. Per that paper: It was by 5'RACE template switching with UMIs that TCR beta cDNA was made.

The sample here was PBMCs from blood, taken on the day of vaccination. Receptors were obtained from a middle-aged man who received an inactivated influenza vaccine.

V and J are TRBV19 and TRBJ2-2, with 9 bases identical to TRBD1. Germline V CDR1 and CDR2: LNHDA, SQIVND (reference sequence). The CDR3 length is 16 residues. Trimming took 8 bases from V and 4 from J; bases not matched to a gene: 11. The CDR3 loop reads CASRGGGQGRTGELFF. The DNA of the CDR3 is TGTGCCAGTCGAGGAGGGGGACAGGGTCGCACCGGGGAGCTGTTTTTT.

The chain's CDR3 is CATRGVLAGTRQETQYF. For the CDR3, the DNA is TGTGCCACCAGAGGGGTTCTGGCGGGAACTCGTCAAGAGACCCAGTACTTC. J is TRBJ2-5 and V is TRBV15; D might be TRBD2 (6 bases). The V gene's germline CDR1 is LNHNV and CDR2 YYDKDF (reference sequence). Trimming stripped 6 bases from V and 2 bases from J, with 22 bases between. This CDR3 contains 17 residues.

This clonotype has more than one count but fewer than ten. The chain combines TRBV15 with TRBJ1-4, with TRBD1 as a possible D gene (5 bases). Trimming took off 3 bases at V and 4 bases at J, with 12 bases between the two ends. Germline lookup yields CDR1 LNHNV and CDR2 YYDKDF (reference sequence). The CDR3 consists of 15 residues. CDR3 coding DNA: TGTGCCACCAGCAGTTCCAGGGCCCATAATGAAAAACTGTTTTTT. Its translation is CATSSSRAHNEKLFF. Combining the CDR3 with reference TRBV15 and TRBJ1-4 gives the whole variable domain DAMVIQNPRYQVTQFGKPVTLSCSQTLNHNVMYWYQQKSSQAPKLLFHYYDKDFNNEADTPDNFQSRRPNTSFCFLDIRSPGLGDTAMYLCATSSSRAHNEKLFFGSGTQLSVL.

This clonotype occurred a few times. The chain has TRBV6-2 or TRBV6-3 and TRBJ1-1, with D tentatively TRBD1 (5 bases). The CDR3 covers 14 residues. V shed 8 bases and J shed 4 bases, with 17 bases lying between them. Germline CDR1 reads MNHEY; CDR2 reads SVGEGT. The CDR3 DNA is TGTGCCAGCGGACCCGGGACGGCAAGCACTGAAGCTTTCTTT. It yields the protein CASGPGTASTEAFF.

This clonotype was seen many times. CDR3: CASSLQGTRDEQFF. The CDR3 nucleotides are TGTGCCAGCAGTTTGCAAGGGACTAGGGATGAGCAGTTCTTC. The chain has TRBV28 and TRBJ2-1; 8 positions match TRBD2. The CDR3 sequence is 14 residues long. Germline V gives CDR1 MDHEN, CDR2 SYDVKM. V dropped 3 bases and J dropped 8; count of bases not matched to a gene: 6.

In this sample, this clonotype turned up a few times. The chain uses TRBV20-1 and TRBJ2-7; possibly TRBD2 for D (5 bases). V was trimmed by 0 bases and J by 0 bases, leaving 21 bases between them. From germline, CDR1 is DFQATT and CDR2 SNEGSKA (reference sequence). The CDR3 contains 18 residues. The CDR3 DNA reads as TGCAGTGCTAGAGAACCGGGGAAACACCCTCATTACTCCTACGAGCAGTACTTC. Translating it yields CSAREPGKHPHYSYEQYF.

This clonotype was picked up a small number of times. The chain has TRBV7-8 and TRBJ2-3, with 9 bases aligning to TRBD2. Germline trimming cut 5 bases from V and 4 bases from J; bases unmatched to any gene: 7. The CDR3 totals 15 residues. Germline loops: CDR1 SGHVS, CDR2 FQNEAQ. CDR3 bases: TGTGCCAGCAGCCTTCTAGCGGGGAACCCAGATACGCAGTATTTT. Its protein is CASSLLAGNPDTQYF.

The table lists this clonotype with a few counts. The J gene is TRBJ2-5, the V gene TRBV18, with D possibly being TRBD2 (6 bases). Trimming took off 3 bases at V and 5 bases at J, with 13 bases between the two ends. This CDR3 is 14 amino acids long. From germline, CDR1 is KGHSH and CDR2 LQKENI. The CDR3 spells CASSPRAGGETQYF. DNA for the CDR3: TGTGCCAGCTCACCCAGAGCAGGAGGGGAGACCCAGTACTTC.

This clonotype occurred a few times. The rearrangement joins TRBV7-2 to TRBJ2-7; D may be TRBD1 or TRBD2 (6 bases each). V was clipped by 8 bases and J by 5 bases, with 19 bases between them. The germline gives CDR1 SGHTA, CDR2 FQGNSA. This CDR3 contains 14 residues. The CDR3, as DNA: TGTGCCAGCGCGGGCGGAGGGGGGCGGAACGAGCAGTACTTC. Translated: CASAGGGGRNEQYF.

In its sample, this clonotype was seen many times. V and J are TRBV20-1 and TRBJ2-5; 9 bases fit TRBD2. Germline trimming cut 3 bases from V and 4 bases from J; bases unmatched to any gene: 6. CDR3 length equals 14 residues. CDR1 is DFQATT and CDR2 is SNEGSKA in the germline V gene (reference sequence). CDR3 protein: CSARGGGALETQYF. The DNA of the CDR3 is TGCAGTGCTAGGGGCGGGGGGGCATTAGAGACCCAGTACTTC.